Below are 3 T cell receptor beta chains sequenced from a single sample in a study of cytotoxic CD8 clonotypes in ibrutinib-treated CLL (dated by TCRdb to the early 2020s). Library method: the immunoSEQ multiplex PCR assay. TCRdb provides this immuneACCESS table in a form limited to in-frame rearrangements. Some clones are lacking; in checked studies, under half of them reflect an unresolved V gene, and why the rest are absent is not known. The sample profile shows nearly 300,000 clones; around 69% of them were found once. Jointly, the top ten make up roughly 5.7% of the sample. The label giving this sample's time point can be read as: progressive disease on ibrutinib. Sequences were derived from PBMCs, sampled at disease progression, from a patient treated with ibrutinib. The origin of the receptors is a human donor with chronic lymphocytic leukemia.

This sequence joins TRBV6-5 and TRBJ1-3; D is uncertain. CDR3 length: 15 amino acids. V dropped 6 bases and J dropped 4 bases, with 16 bases sitting between them. Per germline, CDR1 MNHEY and CDR2 SVGAGI. The CDR3 reads CASRPLRGYGNTIYF. The CDR3 DNA follows: TGTGCCAGCAGACCCCTACGAGGGTACGGAAACACCATATATTTT.

This chain uses TRBV11-2 with TRBJ2-7; D possibly corresponds to TRBD2 (7 bases). The V end was cut by 5 bases, the J end by 0 bases, with 14 bases between. The CDR3 has 15 residues. Germline lookup yields CDR1 SGHAT and CDR2 FQNNGV. The CDR3 DNA follows: TGTGCCAGCAGCCCTACGGGGGGCCCCTCCTACGAGCAGTACTTC. Its protein product is CASSPTGGPSYEQYF.

The V call is TRBV6-5, the J call TRBJ2-3, with a weak D call TRBD1 (6 bases). The V and J ends lost 1 base and 7 bases respectively, with 12 bases between them. This CDR3 contains 14 residues. The germline CDR1 and CDR2 sequences are MNHEY and SVGAGI. CDR3: CASSYFQGTNTQYF. DNA for the CDR3: TGTGCCAGCAGTTACTTTCAGGGGACGAATACGCAGTATTTT.